A selection of T cell receptor beta chains follows, all from one sample in a study of blood T cell repertoires in COVID-19. Sequencing used immunoSEQ multiplex PCR; TCRdb keeps in-frame clones, though not all of them. The sample has a few hundred thousand clones, over 75% seen once. The sample comprised peripheral blood. The receptors were sampled from a man younger than 40 who had recovered from COVID-19. The CDR3 runs from the conserved cysteine through the conserved F or W. A D gene is named only where the DNA matches it firmly. Clone size is not always given. Where it is, it says once, few, many or a class for expanded clones.

TRBJ2-7	TRBV27	-	-	TGTGCCAGCAGTTTGCGGGTTTCCTACGAGCAGTACTTC	CASSLRVSYEQYF
TRBJ2-5	TRBV28	-	TRBD2	TGTGCCAGCATGGCGGGGGGGCCTGGGACCCAGTACTTC	CASMAGGPGTQYF
TRBJ2-5	TRBV6-1	-	-	TGTGCCAGCAGTGAAGCGGTCGGGGATTGGGAGACCCAGTACTTC	CASSEAVGDWETQYF
TRBJ1-4	TRBV9	-	TRBD1	TGTGCCAGCAGCGTTACAGGGGGCGCCCATGAAAAACTGTTTTTT	CASSVTGGAHEKLFF
TRBJ1-6	TRBV15	-	TRBD1	TGTGCCACCAGCAGAGATAACGCCGGGACAGCCAATTCACCCCTCCACTTT	CATSRDNAGTANSPLHF
TRBJ2-5	TRBV5-4	-	TRBD1	TGTGCCAGCAGCCTCACAGGGGACCAAGAGACCCAGTACTTC	CASSLTGDQETQYF
TRBJ1-2	TRBV2	-	TRBD1	TGTGCCAGCAGACCACAGGGGATAGAGGGCTATGGCTACACCTTC	CASRPQGIEGYGYTF
TRBJ2-3	TRBV5-1	-	TRBD1	TGCGCCAGCAGACAGGGGGAAAGGACAGATACGCAGTATTTT	CASRQGERTDTQYF
TRBJ2-1	TRBV27	-	TRBD1	TGTGCCAGCAGGAGGGACAGCACACAAACCAATGAGCAGTTCTTC	CASRRDSTQTNEQFF
TRBJ1-5	TRBV3-1/TRBV3-2	-	-	TGTGCCAGCAGCCCAGGATTCGATCAAGGCCCCCAGCATTTT	CASSPGFDQGPQHF
TRBJ1-1	TRBV6-5	-	-	TGTGCCAGCATACAGACGGGGGGTGCCACTGAAGCTTTCTTT	CASIQTGGATEAFF
TRBJ1-6	TRBV28	-	TRBD1	TGTGCCAGCAGTTTGGGGACAGGGGCTTCACCCCTCCACTTT	CASSLGTGASPLHF
TRBJ2-1	TRBV7-6	-	TRBD2	TGTGCCAGCAGCCCGGACCCAGCGGGGGACTACAATGAGCAGTTCTTC	CASSPDPAGDYNEQFF
TRBJ1-4	TRBV6-1	once	-	TGTGCCAGCAGTGACCGGCTGGCAGGGCGCCTTGAAAAACTGTTTTTT	CASSDRLAGRLEKLFF
TRBJ1-1	TRBV4-1	-	-	TGCGCCAGCAGCCACGACAGCCATGTAGACACTGAAGCTTTCTTT	CASSHDSHVDTEAFF
TRBJ2-7	TRBV6-1	once	-	TGTGCCAGCAGTGAATTACCACGGGAAGGCTACGAGCAGTACTTC	CASSELPREGYEQYF
TRBJ1-3	TRBV5-1	-	TRBD1	TGCGCCAGCAGCTTGACAGGGGGCTTCATTGGAAACACCATATATTTT	CASSLTGGFIGNTIYF
TRBJ1-2	TRBV6-5	-	TRBD1	TGTGCCAGCAGTTCCGGGACAGGGGTTTCTGGCTACACCTTC	CASSSGTGVSGYTF
TRBJ2-3	TRBV18	once	TRBD2	TGTGCCAGCTCACCCGGTAGCGGGGAACAGGATACGCAGTATTTT	CASSPGSGEQDTQYF
TRBJ2-3	TRBV10-3	once	-	TGTGCCATCAGTGTGACACTTAGCACAGATACGCAGTATTTT	CAISVTLSTDTQYF
TRBJ2-7	TRBV12-3/TRBV12-4	-	-	TGTGCCAGCGGGGCCGCCGGCTCCTACGAGCAGTACTTC	CASGAAGSYEQYF
TRBJ1-2	TRBV5-8	-	-	TGTGCCAGCACCGGAATCGGGGGGCCCCCCCCCTCCTTCTATGGCTACACCTTC	CASTGIGGPPPSFYGYTF
TRBJ1-5	TRBV18	-	-	TGTGCCAGCTCCCCCTCCGAAACGGAGCCCCAGCATTTT	CASSPSETEPQHF
TRBJ2-3	TRBV4-2	-	TRBD2	TGTGCCAGCAGCCAAGATGGAGGGACTACGGGATCAGATACGCAGTATTTT	CASSQDGGTTGSDTQYF
TRBJ2-5	TRBV19	-	-	TGTGCCAGTAGCCAACAGGGTGTACAAGAGACCCAGTACTTC	CASSQQGVQETQYF
TRBJ2-1	TRBV4-2	-	TRBD2	TGTGCCAGCAGCCAGGGCGGCGCGGGGGGATACAATGAGCAGTTCTTC	CASSQGGAGGYNEQFF
TRBJ2-5	TRBV5-5	-	TRBD1	TGTGCCAGCAGCTTGGCCCCTACAGGGGACGAGACCCAGTACTTC	CASSLAPTGDETQYF
TRBJ1-3	TRBV2	-	-	TGTGCCAGCAGAAGCGGGTTCTCTGGAAACACCATATATTTT	CASRSGFSGNTIYF
TRBJ2-1	TRBV28	many	-	TGTGCCAGCAGTTTGGCTGGGCAGATGAACAATGAGCAGTTCTTC	CASSLAGQMNNEQFF
TRBJ1-1	TRBV5-1	-	-	TGCGCCAGCAACGGGAGGACTGAAGCTTTCTTT	CASNGRTEAFF
TRBJ2-1	TRBV12-5	-	TRBD2	TGTGCTAGTGGTCCCGGACTAGCGGAGACCAATGAGCAGTTCTTC	CASGPGLAETNEQFF
TRBJ2-1	TRBV9	-	-	TGTGCCAGCAGCGTAGTTGGTTCAGGGACTTACGATAATGAGCAGTTCTTC	CASSVVGSGTYDNEQFF
TRBJ2-3	TRBV11-1	-	TRBD2	TGTGCCAGCAGCTTTGCGGGGGGGCCAGATACGCAGTATTTT	CASSFAGGPDTQYF
TRBJ2-1	TRBV19	-	TRBD1	TGTGCCAGTAGTATAATGACAGGGGACACCCACAATGAGCAGTTCTTC	CASSIMTGDTHNEQFF
TRBJ2-4	TRBV7-8	-	-	TGTGCCAGCAGCTTAACCTGGGTGGGGGGACCCGGGGCCAAAAACATTCAGTACTTC	CASSLTWVGGPGAKNIQYF
TRBJ2-7	TRBV7-6	-	-	TGTGCCAGCAGCTTAGGCGGGGCCAACGAGCAGTACTTC	CASSLGGANEQYF
TRBJ2-2	TRBV2	-	TRBD2	TGTGCCAGCGGGGGAGGGGCGAACACCGGGGAGCTGTTTTTT	CASGGGANTGELFF
TRBJ1-1	TRBV7-9	-	-	TGTGCCAGCAGGCACTCTCTGAACACTGAAGCTTTCTTT	CASRHSLNTEAFF
TRBJ2-5	TRBV5-1	-	-	TGCGCCAGCAGCTCAGACAGCCGACAAGAGACCCAGTACTTC	CASSSDSRQETQYF
TRBJ1-2	TRBV28	-	TRBD1	TGTGCCAGCAAAACCGGGACAGACTATGGCTACACCTTC	CASKTGTDYGYTF
TRBJ1-1	TRBV10-2	-	-	TGCGCCAGCAGTGAGATTTACGGGCAGGGGAGAACTGAAGCTTTCTTT	CASSEIYGQGRTEAFF
TRBJ2-1	TRBV4-1	-	TRBD2	TGCGCCAGCAGTCAGAGGACTAGCTCCTACAATGAGCAGTTCTTC	CASSQRTSSYNEQFF
TRBJ1-2	TRBV10-1	-	TRBD1	TGCGCCAGCCCGGGACAGGGATTCTATGGCTACACCTTC	CASPGQGFYGYTF
TRBJ1-1	TRBV11-2	-	-	TGTGCCAGCAGCTTACAACAGGGACGGTGGACTGAAGCTTTCTTT	CASSLQQGRWTEAFF
TRBJ2-5	TRBV3-1/TRBV3-2	-	-	TGTGCCAGCAGCCAAGATTGGGCCCACGAATCGGAACAAGAGACCCAGTACTTC	CASSQDWAHESEQETQYF
TRBJ2-3	TRBV11-2	-	-	TGTGCCAGCAGCTCGAACCTCCAGGGGCCTGGCACAGATACGCAGTATTTT	CASSSNLQGPGTDTQYF
TRBJ2-7	TRBV7-6	-	TRBD1	TGTGCCAGCAGCTCTCTAGAGGGGGCGTCCTACGAGCAGTACTTC	CASSSLEGASYEQYF
TRBJ1-2	TRBV7-2	few	-	TGTGCCAGCACCCTAACAGGGTATCATGGCTACACCTTC	CASTLTGYHGYTF
TRBJ1-2	TRBV2	-	TRBD1	TGTGCCAGCAGTACGACAGGGGGTTGGTACTATGGCTACACCTTC	CASSTTGGWYYGYTF
TRBJ1-5	TRBV4-1	-	-	TGCGCCAGCAGGATCGGGTCGAATAGCAATCAGCCCCAGCATTTT	CASRIGSNSNQPQHF
TRBJ2-3	TRBV7-3	-	-	TGTGCCAGCAGCCCAACCGGGGTGCTGGCTTCAGATACGCAGTATTTT	CASSPTGVLASDTQYF